This TCR beta chain was documented in a study of cytomegalovirus exposure and HLA in healthy donors. Primers for the PCR totalled 60 Vbeta and 13 Jbeta. Sequencing was performed with immunoSEQ multiplex PCR; in TCRdb, only in-frame clones are kept and a portion is missing. The repertoire has about 110,000 clones, approximately 84% of them found once; the top ten carry approximately 2.1%. Trimming cost V 5 bases and J 5 bases, with 13 bases left between them. This CDR3 has 14 amino acids. CDR1 is LNHNV and CDR2 is YYDKDF in the germline V gene (reference sequence). The rearrangement links TRBV15 to TRBJ1-5; D is undetermined. The specimen sequenced was PBMCs. The receptor's source is a young man in good health and CMV-seronegative. The CDR3 loop reads CATSGGGRDQPQHF. The CDR3 region has the DNA TGTGCCACCAGCGGCGGAGGGCGGGATCAGCCCCAGCATTTT. The variable domain in full, completed from reference TRBV15 and TRBJ1-5, reads DAMVIQNPRYQVTQFGKPVTLSCSQTLNHNVMYWYQQKSSQAPKLLFHYYDKDFNNEADTPDNFQSRRPNTSFCFLDIRSPGLGDTAMYLCATSGGGRDQPQHFGDGTRLSIL.